The 28 T cell receptor beta chains below all came from one sample that was sequenced in a study of T cell responses to AZD1222 COVID-19 vaccine. Sequencing used immunoSEQ multiplex PCR; TCRdb keeps in-frame clones, though not all of them. The table lists about 120,000 clones, about 90% of them singletons. The sample was peripheral blood, taken on day 0 of AZD1222 vaccination. These TCRs come from an adult in good health.

In this sample, this clone turned up once. V gene TRBV2 combines with J gene TRBJ1-5; 7 bases agree with TRBD1. The V segment lost 2 bases and the J segment 7 bases; nucleotides outside the gene matches: 8. The CDR3 is made up of 15 amino acids. In germline, CDR1 is SNHLY, CDR2 FYNNEI. CDR3 residues: CASSEPGQVGQPQHF. The CDR3 nucleotides are TGTGCCAGCAGTGAACCCGGACAGGTGGGGCAGCCCCAGCATTTT. Together with reference TRBV2 and TRBJ1-5, the CDR3 gives the full variable domain: EPEVTQTPSHQVTQMGQEVILRCVPISNHLYFYWYRQILGQKVEFLVSFYNNEISEKSEIFDDQFSVERPDGSNFTLKIRSTKLEDSAMYFCASSEPGQVGQPQHFGDGTRLSIL.

The chain combines TRBV11-1 with TRBJ2-3; 10 nucleotides line up with TRBD1. V was pared by 8 bases and J by 1 base, with 3 bases of the junction left unmatched. Germline CDR1 and CDR2: SGHAT and FQDESV (reference sequence). CDR3 length: 14 residues. The CDR3 DNA reads as TGTGCCAGCCTCGGGACAGGGGGCACAGATACGCAGTATTTT. Protein sequence: CASLGTGGTDTQYF.

This clone has more than one count but fewer than ten. The J gene is TRBJ2-7, the V gene TRBV7-2, with D unclear. Trimming stripped 10 bases from V and 0 bases from J, with 16 bases between. The length of the CDR3 is 14 residues. Germline CDR1 and CDR2: SGHTA and FQGNSA. The CDR3 coding sequence is TGTGCCACCGAGGACCGGGCCGGCTCCTACGAGCAGTACTTC. Amino acids: CATEDRAGSYEQYF.

The chain joins TRBV29-1 to TRBJ1-2, with D possibly matching TRBD1 (5 bases). In germline, CDR1 is SQVTM, CDR2 ANQGSEA. Trimming cost V 3 bases and J 4 bases, with 21 bases left between them. The CDR3 spans 16 residues. The CDR3 bases are TGCAGCGTTGATTTCCCCGGGGCGGAGGTTAGCTATGGCTACACCTTC. This translates into CSVDFPGAEVSYGYTF.

The chain has TRBV18 and TRBJ1-1, with D possibly matching TRBD1 (6 bases). Trimming took 3 bases from V and 3 from J, leaving 11 bases between them. The CDR3 sequence is 14 residues long. Germline assignment: CDR1 KGHSH and CDR2 LQKENI. The CDR3 spells CASSPSGTHTEAFF. The CDR3 DNA sequence: TGTGCCAGCTCACCTTCAGGGACACACACTGAAGCTTTCTTT.

The J gene is TRBJ1-5, the V gene TRBV7-2, with D uncertain. The ends were cut back, 1 base at V and 6 bases at J, with 10 bases in the middle. The CDR3 is 14 residues long. Germline-derived CDR1 and CDR2 are SGHTA and FQGNSA. The chain's CDR3 is CASSLEVLGQPQHF. CDR3 coding DNA: TGTGCCAGCAGCTTAGAAGTCTTGGGTCAGCCCCAGCATTTT.

The rearrangement uses TRBV10-3 and TRBJ2-7; D might be TRBD1 (5 bases). This CDR3 is 14 amino acids long. Per germline, CDR1 ENHRY and CDR2 SYGVKD. V was cut by 1 base and J by 2 bases, with 9 bases left in between. CDR3 DNA: TGTGCCATCAGTGAGTGGGCCAGGGCCTACGAGCAGTACTTC. It encodes CAISEWARAYEQYF.

The V gene is TRBV29-1, the J gene TRBJ1-4, with no clear D. The V end lost 4 bases, the J end lost 7 bases, and 10 bases lay between the germline ends. This CDR3 has 12 amino acids. Germline V CDR1 and CDR2: SQVTM, ANQGSEA. CDR3 in DNA: TGCAGCGTTGGTTCGGTTCGTGAAAAACTGTTTTTT. Protein: CSVGSVREKLFF.

The chain has TRBV5-1 and TRBJ1-1; 7 bases align to TRBD1. Per germline, CDR1 SGHRS and CDR2 YFSETQ. The CDR3 contains 16 residues. With V trimmed by 0 bases and J by 4 bases, 9 bases remained unmatched. The CDR3 coding sequence is TGCGCCAGCAGCTTGGGAAGACAGGGAGGGAGCACTGAAGCTTTCTTT. It yields the protein CASSLGRQGGSTEAFF.

The J gene is TRBJ2-7, the V gene TRBV28; TRBD1 aligns across 9 bases. The germline CDR1 and CDR2 sequences are MDHEN and SYDVKM. This CDR3 is 13 amino acids long. V shed 7 bases, J shed 4 bases, and the junction held 5 bases outside the gene matches. In DNA, the CDR3 is TGTGCCAGCACCGGGACAGGGAGGTACGAGCAGTACTTC. This gives the protein CASTGTGRYEQYF.

The chain is built from TRBV2 and TRBJ1-1; D not resolved. Germline V lookup: CDR1 SNHLY, CDR2 FYNNEI. CDR3 length: 14 residues. V lost 4 bases and J 1 base, leaving 10 bases between the germline ends. The CDR3 bases are TGTGCCAGCAGTGCCGGGTCCGGGAACACTGAAGCTTTCTTT. Protein: CASSAGSGNTEAFF. Together with reference TRBV2 and TRBJ1-1, the CDR3 gives the full variable domain: EPEVTQTPSHQVTQMGQEVILRCVPISNHLYFYWYRQILGQKVEFLVSFYNNEISEKSEIFDDQFSVERPDGSNFTLKIRSTKLEDSAMYFCASSAGSGNTEAFFGQGTRLTVV.

This rearrangement joins TRBV18 to TRBJ1-4; TRBD1 matches at 9 bases. V lost 3 bases and J lost 7; bases outside the gene matches: 3. CDR1 is KGHSH and CDR2 is LQKENI in the germline V gene. CDR3 length: 14 residues. The CDR3 sequence is CASSPGQGFEKLFF. DNA for the CDR3: TGTGCCAGCTCACCGGGACAGGGATTTGAAAAACTGTTTTTT.

This rearrangement joins TRBV29-1 to TRBJ1-4; D gene unclear. Trimming cost V 4 bases and J 5 bases, with 11 bases left between them. Looked up from germline, CDR1 is SQVTM and CDR2 is ANQGSEA. The CDR3 is 13 amino acids. The CDR3 coding sequence is TGCAGCGTTGTCGGGCGCCTGAATGAAAAACTGTTTTTT. It translates to CSVVGRLNEKLFF.

This chain joins TRBV27 and TRBJ2-4; 7 nucleotides line up with TRBD1. Per germline, CDR1 MNHEY and CDR2 SMNVEV (reference sequence). The J segment lost 0 bases and the V segment lost 4 bases, leaving 3 bases of the junction unmatched. The CDR3 contains 15 residues. Written as DNA, the CDR3 is TGTGCCAGCAGTTGGGGGACAGTAGCCAAAAACATTCAGTACTTC. It encodes CASSWGTVAKNIQYF.

The V gene is TRBV4-1, the J gene TRBJ1-3; D remains ambiguous. This CDR3 has 15 amino acids. V lost 4 bases to trimming and J lost 4 bases, with 14 bases between them. Per germline, CDR1 MGHRA and CDR2 YSYEKL. The CDR3 loop reads CASSREWTGGNTIYF. In DNA form, the CDR3 reads TGCGCCAGCAGCCGAGAATGGACGGGGGGAAACACCATATATTTT.

The chain joins TRBV28 to TRBJ1-2, with unresolved D. Trimming pared 6 bases from V and 4 bases from J, leaving 18 bases between. Germline CDR1 is MDHEN and CDR2 is SYDVKM. This CDR3 contains 15 residues. The CDR3 protein is CASSPIRSGGYGYTF. In nucleotides, the CDR3 is TGTGCCAGCAGCCCCATTAGATCGGGTGGCTATGGCTACACCTTC.

This clone was picked up a small number of times. The chain is built from TRBV11-2 and TRBJ2-7; no reliable D call. Trimming removed 5 bases at V and 1 base at J, with 6 bases between. This CDR3 has 12 amino acids. The V gene's germline CDR1 is SGHAT and CDR2 FQNNGV. This chain's CDR3 is CASSDGSYEQYF. DNA of the CDR3: TGTGCCAGCAGCGATGGTTCCTACGAGCAGTACTTC.

This chain uses TRBV19 with TRBJ2-7; 14 nucleotides line up with TRBD2. V was clipped by 5 bases and J by 7 bases; unmatched bases: 7. The CDR3 runs to 15 residues. The germline V gene has CDR1 LNHDA and CDR2 SQIVND (reference sequence). In nucleotides, the CDR3 is TGTGCCAGTAGTCCGGGACTAGCGGGGGTTAGTGAGCAGTACTTC. This translates into CASSPGLAGVSEQYF.

The V gene is TRBV19, the J gene TRBJ2-7; D is perhaps TRBD1 (6 bases). This CDR3 comprises 16 residues. Trimming shortened V by 3 bases and J by 0 bases, and 15 bases separated the two germline ends. Germline lookup yields CDR1 LNHDA and CDR2 SQIVND (reference sequence). CDR3 in amino acids: CASSMSRGQTSYEQYF. CDR3 bases: TGTGCCAGTAGTATGTCCAGGGGACAAACCTCCTACGAGCAGTACTTC.

The rearrangement joins TRBV3-1 (or the pseudogene TRBV3-2) to TRBJ1-1; D might be TRBD1 (5 bases). Trimming pared 0 bases from V and 1 base from J, leaving 18 bases between. The CDR3 length is 18 residues. Looked up from germline, CDR1 is LGHDT and CDR2 is YNNKEL (reference sequence). The DNA for the CDR3 is TGTGCCAGCAGCCAAGAGGGAGGTAGTAAGGGGAAGAACACTGAAGCTTTCTTT. Protein: CASSQEGGSKGKNTEAFF.

This clone was picked up one time. This chain joins TRBV27 and TRBJ1-6, with unresolved D. V was shortened by 3 bases and J by 10 bases, with 16 bases between the two germline ends. The CDR3 runs 15 residues. Germline V gene lookup returns CDR1 MNHEY and CDR2 SMNVEV (reference sequence). The CDR3 region is CASSLARSNRSPLHF. In nucleotides, the CDR3 is TGTGCCAGCAGTTTGGCGCGGAGCAATAGGTCACCCCTCCACTTT.

The chain carries TRBV3-1 (or the pseudogene TRBV3-2) and TRBJ2-3, with D uncertain. Germline assignment: CDR1 LGHDT and CDR2 YNNKEL (reference sequence). The CDR3 is made up of 13 amino acids. Trimming took off 4 bases at V and 5 bases at J, with 10 bases between the two ends. Written as DNA, the CDR3 is TGTGCCAGCAGCCCCCCCCTGCAAGATACGCAGTATTTT. It specifies CASSPPLQDTQYF.

This CDR3 reads CASSEAGAWTEAFF. For the CDR3, the DNA is TGTGCCAGCAGTGAAGCGGGCGCCTGGACTGAAGCTTTCTTT. The chain couples TRBV2 to TRBJ1-1, with unresolved D. The CDR3 has 14 amino acids. Deletions cut 0 bases from V and 5 bases from J, with 10 bases between. Per germline, CDR1 SNHLY and CDR2 FYNNEI.

The gene calls are TRBV3-1 (or the pseudogene TRBV3-2) and TRBJ2-7, with D perhaps TRBD1 (6 bases). This CDR3 is built from 16 residues. Trimming shortened V by 3 bases and J by 0 bases, and 15 bases separated the two germline ends. Per the germline V gene, CDR1 is LGHDT and CDR2 is YNNKEL (reference sequence). The CDR3 loop is CASSHRPDSPSYEQYF. The CDR3 DNA reads TGTGCCAGCAGCCATAGACCGGACAGTCCCTCCTACGAGCAGTACTTC.

DNA for the CDR3: TGTGCCAGCAGTCTGCCTCTCGACAATCCCAGCACAGATACGCAGTATTTT. Residues: CASSLPLDNPSTDTQYF. The genes are TRBV2 and TRBJ2-3, with D uncertain. Germline V gene lookup returns CDR1 SNHLY and CDR2 FYNNEI. With 5 bases removed from V and 0 bases from J, the gap between germline ends came to 18 bases. This CDR3 is built from 17 residues.

This clone was seen only once. This rearrangement joins TRBV7-9 to TRBJ1-4; 9 bases map to TRBD1. The germline gives CDR1 SEHNR, CDR2 FQNEAQ (reference sequence). Trimming cost V 5 bases and J 8 bases; bases outside gene matches: 6. This CDR3 has 14 amino acids. The CDR3 loop is CASSPGTGFEKLFF. CDR3 DNA: TGTGCCAGCAGCCCCGGGACAGGGTTCGAAAAACTGTTTTTT.

This sequence joins TRBV9 and TRBJ2-7, with a possible D match to TRBD1 (6 bases). Germline CDR1 is SGDLS and CDR2 is YYNGEE. V gave up 2 bases and J gave up 2 bases, with 17 bases separating them. This CDR3 is built from 16 residues. In DNA form, the CDR3 reads TGTGCCAGCAGCGTCGGGACAACAGGGATGCCCTACGAGCAGTACTTC. It translates to CASSVGTTGMPYEQYF.

The V call is TRBV7-9, the J call TRBJ2-2, with D unresolved. The CDR3 is 18 residues long. From germline, CDR1 is SEHNR and CDR2 FQNEAQ (reference sequence). Deletions cut 1 base from V and 7 bases from J, with 22 bases between. CDR3 DNA sequence: TGTGCCAGCAGCTTAGGGTCCGGGTCGTTCATCCTAGGCGGGGAGCTGTTTTTT. This sequence encodes CASSLGSGSFILGGELFF.